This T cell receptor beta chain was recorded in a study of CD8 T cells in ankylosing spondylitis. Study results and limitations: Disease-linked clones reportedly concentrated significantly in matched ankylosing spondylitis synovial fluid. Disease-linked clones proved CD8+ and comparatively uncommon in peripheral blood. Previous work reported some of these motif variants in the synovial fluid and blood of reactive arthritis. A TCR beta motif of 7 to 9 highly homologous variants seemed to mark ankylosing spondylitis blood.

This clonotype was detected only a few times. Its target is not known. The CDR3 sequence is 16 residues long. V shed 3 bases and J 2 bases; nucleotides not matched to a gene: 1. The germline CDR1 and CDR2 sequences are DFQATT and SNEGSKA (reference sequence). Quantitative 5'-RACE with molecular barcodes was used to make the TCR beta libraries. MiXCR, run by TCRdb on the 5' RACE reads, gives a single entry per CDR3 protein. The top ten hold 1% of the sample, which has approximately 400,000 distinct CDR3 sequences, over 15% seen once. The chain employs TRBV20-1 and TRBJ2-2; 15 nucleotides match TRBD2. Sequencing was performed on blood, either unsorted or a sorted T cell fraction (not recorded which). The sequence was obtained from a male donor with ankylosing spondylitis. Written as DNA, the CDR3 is TGCAGTGCTAGGGGACTAGCGGGAGGAAACACCGGGGAGCTGTTTTTT. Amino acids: CSARGLAGGNTGELFF.